These 5 T cell receptor beta chains were sequenced from one sample in a study of T cells in Graves' hyperthyroidism and ophthalmopathy. Amplification of TCR beta CDR3 regions was performed using RNA transcripts as template. HTBI primers were the set used in a first-round RT-PCR of the TCR CDR3. TCRdb analysed the multiplex PCR reads with MiXCR anew, one entry per CDR3 protein. The profile shows hundreds of thousands of distinct CDR3 sequences, nearly 45% of them singletons. Material for sequencing was peripheral blood or thyroid tissue (not recorded which). Receptor source: an adult man with Graves' disease, either hyperthyroidism or ophthalmopathy (not recorded which).

On this clonotype itself: This may stem from a read error, because a much larger clone lies one nucleotide away. Given the absence of the conserved phenylalanine or tryptophan at the CDR3 end, a read error is likely. CDR3 DNA: TGCAGCGTTGAAGAAGGGGGCTATGGCTACACCCTC. Its protein is CSVEEGGYGYTL. The rearrangement joins TRBV29-1 to TRBJ1-2; weak D call: TRBD1 (6 bases). Trimming left V 0 bases short and J 4 bases short, with 6 bases between. The length of the CDR3 is 12 residues. Germline lookup yields CDR1 SQVTM and CDR2 ANQGSEA.

As to this clonotype: This may arise from a read error, as a much more abundant clone is one base away. The J gene is TRBJ1-5, the V gene TRBV9, with a tentative D call TRBD1 (5 bases). Germline values: CDR1 SGDLS, CDR2 YYNGEE. The CDR3 consists of 13 residues. Here the CDR3 DNA reads TGTGCCAGCAGCGATGGGGCAAATCAGCCCCAGCGTTTT. Protein product: CASSDGANQPQRF.

This clonotype was seen ten or more times. This rearrangement joins TRBV7-8 to TRBJ1-5; TRBD1 might be the D (6 bases). Germline V gene sequence: CDR1 SGHVS, CDR2 FQNEAQ. This CDR3 has 14 amino acids. V dropped 5 bases and J dropped 4 bases, with 12 bases sitting between them. CDR3: CASSLQGLNQPQHF. In DNA, the CDR3 is TGTGCCAGCAGCCTACAGGGTTTAAATCAGCCCCAGCATTTT.

This chain links TRBV19 with TRBJ1-4, with a weak D call TRBD1 (5 bases). V was trimmed by 3 bases and J by 14 bases, leaving 34 bases between them. The CDR3 covers 19 residues. Germline lookup yields CDR1 LNHDA and CDR2 SQIVND (reference sequence). This CDR3 reads CASSMLRGKQEDEKLILFF. CDR3 bases: TGTGCCAGTAGTATGCTTAGAGGGAAACAGGAGGATGAAAAACTCATCCTGTTTTTT.

With respect to this clonotype: A much bigger clone sits one base away, suggesting this may be a read error. This chain joins TRBV24-1 and TRBJ2-2, with TRBD1 as a possible D gene (5 bases). Per the germline V gene, CDR1 is KGHDR and CDR2 is SFDVKD. This CDR3 has 13 residues. The V end lost 4 bases, the J end lost 6 bases, and 8 bases lay between the germline ends. The CDR3 loop is CATSDQGPGELFF. CDR3 DNA: TGTGCCACCAGTGACCAGGGCCCCGGGGAGCTGTTTTTT.